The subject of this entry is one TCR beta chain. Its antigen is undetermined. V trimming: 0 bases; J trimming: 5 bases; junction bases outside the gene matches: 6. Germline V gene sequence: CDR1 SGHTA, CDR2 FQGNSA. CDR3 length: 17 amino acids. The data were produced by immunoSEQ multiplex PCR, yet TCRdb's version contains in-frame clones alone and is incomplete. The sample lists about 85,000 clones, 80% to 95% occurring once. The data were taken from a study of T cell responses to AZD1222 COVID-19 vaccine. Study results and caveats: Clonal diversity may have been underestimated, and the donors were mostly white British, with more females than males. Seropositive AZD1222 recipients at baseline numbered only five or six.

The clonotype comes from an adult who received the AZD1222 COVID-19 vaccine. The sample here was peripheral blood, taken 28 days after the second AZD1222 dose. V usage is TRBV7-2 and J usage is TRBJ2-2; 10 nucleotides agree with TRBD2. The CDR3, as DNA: TGTGCCAGCAGCTTAGCTGGTAGCGGGAGGTTGACCGGGGAGCTGTTTTTT. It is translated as CASSLAGSGRLTGELFF.